This is a list of T cell receptor beta chains from one sample in a study of blood T cell repertoires in COVID-19. Clones were sequenced by immunoSEQ multiplex PCR, and TCRdb holds only the in-frame ones, with some missing. The profile shows about 200,000 clones, approximately 84% of them singletons. The material sequenced was peripheral blood. The source of these receptors is a human donor with acute or convalescent COVID-19. The donor label of this sample is uncertain. The CDR3 runs from the conserved cysteine through the conserved F or W. D genes are given only for firm matches. Size values are once, few and many counts, or a class for expanded clones, and some rows have none.

size	V	D	J	CDR3	DNA
NA	TRBV7-2	NA	TRBJ2-5	CASSLGADTRGETQYF	TGTGCCAGCAGCTTAGGGGCGGACACCCGGGGGGAGACCCAGTACTTC
NA	TRBV18	NA	TRBJ2-2	CASSQGAGELFF	TGTGCCAGCTCACAGGGGGCCGGGGAGCTGTTTTTT
NA	TRBV12-3/TRBV12-4	NA	TRBJ2-3	CASSSSTDTQYF	TGTGCCAGCAGTTCTAGCACAGATACGCAGTATTTT
NA	TRBV2	NA	TRBJ1-5	CASSRAGEQPQHF	TGTGCCAGCTCAAGGGCAGGGGAACAGCCCCAGCATTTT
NA	TRBV9	NA	TRBJ2-1	CASSAYRSSSYNEQFF	TGTGCCAGCAGCGCATACAGGAGTAGCTCCTACAATGAGCAGTTCTTC
once	TRBV5-4	TRBD1	TRBJ2-1	CASSLETGVYNEQFF	TGTGCCAGCAGCTTGGAGACAGGGGTTTACAATGAGCAGTTCTTC
NA	TRBV12-3/TRBV12-4	NA	TRBJ2-1	CASSLHRYNEQFF	TGTGCCAGCAGTTTGCACAGATACAATGAGCAGTTCTTC
once	TRBV5-8	NA	TRBJ2-4	CASSLPTDIQYF	TGTGCCAGCAGCTTGCCTACGGACATTCAGTACTTC
NA	TRBV12-3/TRBV12-4	NA	TRBJ1-1	CASSLGQNTEAFF	TGTGCCAGCAGTTTGGGGCAGAACACTGAAGCTTTCTTT
NA	TRBV6-5	NA	TRBJ1-1	CASRPGLLEAFF	TGTGCCAGCAGACCCGGTCTACTTGAAGCTTTCTTT
NA	TRBV6-5	NA	TRBJ1-6	CASNPGFGSPLHF	TGTGCCAGCAATCCAGGGTTTGGTTCACCCCTCCACTTT
once	TRBV28	NA	TRBJ1-4	CASSLAGANEKLFF	TGTGCCAGCAGTTTGGCAGGGGCAAATGAAAAACTGTTTTTT
NA	TRBV6-5	NA	TRBJ1-1	CASSYSWVTMNTEAFF	TGTGCCAGCAGTTACTCGTGGGTGACAATGAACACTGAAGCTTTCTTT
NA	TRBV19	TRBD2	TRBJ2-1	CASSGPGGVAGANEQFF	TGTGCCAGTAGTGGCCCCGGGGGGGTAGCGGGAGCCAATGAGCAGTTCTTC
NA	TRBV19	NA	TRBJ1-1	CASSPLGDTEAFF	TGTGCCAGTAGTCCCTTAGGGGACACTGAAGCTTTCTTT
NA	TRBV27	TRBD1	TRBJ2-5	CASSPWTGEETQYF	TGTGCCAGCAGTCCCTGGACAGGGGAAGAGACCCAGTACTTC
NA	TRBV5-1	TRBD1	TRBJ1-2	CASSFTGELYYGYTF	TGCGCCAGCAGCTTTACAGGGGAACTCTACTATGGCTACACCTTC
once	TRBV14	NA	TRBJ2-1	CASSQESEIRQGYNEQFF	TGTGCCAGCAGCCAAGAGAGTGAGATACGGCAGGGGTACAATGAGCAGTTCTTC
NA	TRBV18	NA	TRBJ2-7	CAGSPFQGKTYEQYF	TGTGCCGGCTCACCCTTCCAGGGAAAAACCTACGAGCAGTACTTC
NA	TRBV9	TRBD2	TRBJ2-2	CASSVRLAENTGELFF	TGTGCCAGCAGCGTACGACTAGCGGAGAACACCGGGGAGCTGTTTTTT
NA	TRBV5-4	NA	TRBJ2-5	CASSAGLMETQYF	TGTGCCAGCAGCGCCGGACTGATGGAGACCCAGTACTTC
NA	TRBV28	TRBD1	TRBJ1-2	CASRKTGALYGYTF	TGTGCCAGCAGAAAGACAGGGGCGCTCTATGGCTACACCTTC
NA	TRBV7-2	TRBD2	TRBJ2-1	CASSSGTSGTFGEQFF	TGTGCCAGCAGCTCAGGAACTAGCGGGACCTTCGGTGAGCAGTTCTTC
once	TRBV18	TRBD1	TRBJ1-2	CASSPDRDYGYTF	TGTGCCAGCTCACCAGACAGGGACTATGGCTACACCTTC
NA	TRBV5-4	TRBD1	TRBJ1-1	CASSGRTGRTSMNTEAFF	TGTGCCAGCAGCGGTCGGACAGGTCGTACTTCCATGAACACTGAAGCTTTCTTT
NA	TRBV27	NA	TRBJ1-5	CASSPRGGGIQPQHF	TGTGCCAGCAGTCCCCGGGGAGGGGGTATTCAGCCCCAGCATTTT
NA	TRBV14	TRBD1	TRBJ2-1	CASRERQGGSYNEQFF	TGTGCCAGCAGAGAGAGACAGGGGGGCTCCTACAATGAGCAGTTCTTC
once	TRBV19	TRBD1	TRBJ1-1	CASSRDRGVAFF	TGTGCCAGTAGTAGGGACAGGGGGGTAGCTTTCTTT
once	TRBV6-1	NA	TRBJ1-2	CASSDGPQTAYGYTF	TGTGCCAGCAGTGATGGGCCCCAGACCGCTTATGGCTACACCTTC
NA	TRBV7-2	NA	TRBJ2-1	CASSSQGGAWVEQFF	TGTGCCAGCAGCTCGCAAGGCGGGGCATGGGTGGAGCAGTTCTTC
NA	TRBV28	NA	TRBJ1-1	CASRTSQGQAFF	TGTGCCAGCAGAACAAGTCAGGGGCAGGCTTTCTTT
NA	TRBV10-3	NA	TRBJ1-1	CAISEFGGETEAFF	TGTGCCATCAGTGAGTTCGGGGGAGAAACTGAAGCTTTCTTT